This is a list of T cell receptor beta chains from one sample in a study of control samples from healthy donors and cancer patients. Only in-frame clones appear in the TCRdb table, and some are missing; sequencing was by immunoSEQ multiplex PCR. The repertoire holds about 130,000 clones, with about 90% as singletons. Sequenced material: blood. The source of these receptors is a woman between 50 and 59 years old in good health. Each CDR3 is given with its conserved first and last residue. D genes are given only for firm matches. Clone size is shown for a subset of rows, as once, few, many or a class of expanded clone.

TRBJ2-3,TRBD2,TRBV6-8,-,TGTGCCCCCTTTCCGGGCGGGAGTAGGGGCACAGATACGCAGTATTTT,CAPFPGGSRGTDTQYF
TRBJ1-4,-,TRBV9,-,TGTGCCAGCAGCGTAGGGCAGGGAGCAACTAATGAAAAACTGTTTTTT,CASSVGQGATNEKLFF
TRBJ1-2,-,TRBV10-3,-,TGTGCCATCAGTGGGGGCATATATGGCTACACCTTC,CAISGGIYGYTF
TRBJ1-4,-,TRBV9,few,TGTGCCAGCAGCGAAGGGACGACCGGAGCTAATGAAAAACTGTTTTTT,CASSEGTTGANEKLFF
TRBJ2-1,-,TRBV2,-,TGTGCCAGCAGTGTGTCCGGCGCTGAGCAGTTCTTC,CASSVSGAEQFF
TRBJ1-1,-,TRBV19,-,TGTGCCAGTATTCCCCGGAATGCTGAAGCTTTCTTT,CASIPRNAEAFF
TRBJ2-1,TRBD2,TRBV27,-,TGTGCCAGCCTTAAGACTAGCGGGATTATGTTTGAGCAGTTCTTC,CASLKTSGIMFEQFF
TRBJ1-2,-,TRBV6-5,-,TGTGCCAGCAAGGACTCCTTCGGTAACTATGGCTACACCTTC,CASKDSFGNYGYTF
TRBJ2-3,-,TRBV21-1,-,TGTGCCGCGAGGGGCCGCACAGATACGCAGTATTTT,CAARGRTDTQYF
TRBJ1-1,-,TRBV6-1,-,TGTGCCAGCACCTCGGAATGGAACACTGAAGCTTTCTTT,CASTSEWNTEAFF
TRBJ2-3,TRBD2,TRBV3-1/TRBV3-2,-,TGTGCCAGCAGCCCCACCAGCGGGGGGGAAACAGATACGCAGTATTTT,CASSPTSGGETDTQYF
TRBJ1-1,TRBD1,TRBV7-2,-,TGTGCCAGCAGCTCGGGACAGTTGAACACTGAAGCTTTCTTT,CASSSGQLNTEAFF
TRBJ2-7,-,TRBV1,few,TGCACCAGCAGCCCGGGCTTGGACAGGGCGGACTTC,CTSSPGLDRADF
TRBJ1-1,TRBD1,TRBV5-1,-,TGCGCCAGTGATAAGGGGACAGGGGCCTCGAACACTGAAGCTTTCTTT,CASDKGTGASNTEAFF
TRBJ1-6,TRBD1,TRBV27,-,TGTGCCAGCGGACAGGCCTGGGATTCACCCCTCCACTTT,CASGQAWDSPLHF
TRBJ2-2,-,TRBV7-6,-,TGTGCCAGCAGTAAGGAGACCGCGAACACCGGGGAGCTGTTTTTT,CASSKETANTGELFF
TRBJ1-1,-,TRBV29-1,-,TGCAGCGCCCTGGGGCGAGTGAACACTGAAGCTTTCTTT,CSALGRVNTEAFF
TRBJ2-3,-,TRBV6-6,-,TGTGCCAGCAGTATGACTGTTAATACGCAGTATTTT,CASSMTVNTQYF
TRBJ2-7,TRBD1,TRBV10-2,-,TGCGCCAGCCGACAGGGGTCCTACGAGCAGTACTTC,CASRQGSYEQYF
TRBJ1-2,-,TRBV5-1,-,TGCGCCAGCAGCCTGGGACCGTCGAACTATGGCTACACCTTC,CASSLGPSNYGYTF
TRBJ2-2,-,TRBV11-2,-,TGTGCCAGCAGCTTAGTAGCAGGCGCCCCCACCGGGGAGCTGTTTTTT,CASSLVAGAPTGELFF
TRBJ1-1,-,TRBV25-1,-,TGTGCCAGCAGCCCCTGGAACAGGGCCGGGGACACTGAAGCTTTCTTT,CASSPWNRAGDTEAFF
TRBJ2-5,TRBD2,TRBV5-4,-,TGTGCCAGCAGCTTGGGCGGAGGACTAGCGAGTCGGCAAGAGACCCAGTACTTC,CASSLGGGLASRQETQYF
TRBJ1-1,-,TRBV5-1,-,TGCGCCAGCAGCGCCGGGACCGACAACACTGAAGCTTTCTTT,CASSAGTDNTEAFF
TRBJ1-2,TRBD1,TRBV3-1/TRBV3-2,-,TGTGCCAGCAGCCAAGGACAGGGATTCGAGTATGGCTACACCTTC,CASSQGQGFEYGYTF
TRBJ2-7,-,TRBV19,-,TGTGCCAGTAGTATAGTCGGGGTAGGCAACGAGCAGTACTTC,CASSIVGVGNEQYF
TRBJ2-2,TRBD2,TRBV7-9,-,TGTGCCAGCAGCTCCGGCTCCTTTAGCGGGAGGGCCGACACCGGGGAGCTGTTTTTT,CASSSGSFSGRADTGELFF
TRBJ1-4,TRBD1,TRBV19,-,TGTGCCAGTCTCAACAGGGGGTCGTCTAATGAAAAACTGTTTTTT,CASLNRGSSNEKLFF
TRBJ1-1,TRBD1,TRBV29-1,-,TGCAGCGTTGACAGGGGGCGAACTGAAGCTTTCTTT,CSVDRGRTEAFF
TRBJ1-5,-,TRBV21-1,few,TGTGCCAGCAGCAAAGTCCCTTCCCGGAGGGATATAGGCAATCAGCCCCAGCATTTT,CASSKVPSRRDIGNQPQHF
TRBJ2-7,-,TRBV18,-,TGTGCCAGCTCACCATCCCAGGGGCCCTACGAGCAGTACTTC,CASSPSQGPYEQYF
TRBJ1-1,-,TRBV5-1,-,TGCGCCAGCAGCTTGCCCGGGAACACTGAAGCTTTCTTT,CASSLPGNTEAFF
TRBJ2-7,TRBD2,TRBV2,-,TGTGCCAGCAGTACCGGGACTAGCGGGAGAAGCTCCTACGAGCAGTACTTC,CASSTGTSGRSSYEQYF
TRBJ2-2,-,TRBV7-2,-,TGTGCCAGCAGCTTAGGTCTGTTAAGGGCAGGGGAGCTGTTTTTT,CASSLGLLRAGELFF
TRBJ2-5,TRBD1,TRBV28,-,TGTGCCAGCAGTTTATGGGACGGTCAGGGGGCCCAGTACTTC,CASSLWDGQGAQYF
TRBJ1-3,-,TRBV4-2,-,TGTGCCAGCAGCCAAGGCAGAGACTCTGGAAACACCATATATTTT,CASSQGRDSGNTIYF
TRBJ2-5,-,TRBV7-8,-,TGTGCCAGCAGCTTAGATTGGGGGCCGGAGACCCAGTACTTC,CASSLDWGPETQYF
TRBJ1-3,-,TRBV7-9,-,TGTGCCAGCAGCTCAGGACGGAACTCTGGAAACACCATATATTTT,CASSSGRNSGNTIYF
TRBJ1-3,-,TRBV9,-,TGTGCCAGCAGCCCATCCGGATCTGGAAACACCATATATTTT,CASSPSGSGNTIYF
TRBJ1-2,TRBD1,TRBV28,-,TGTGCCAGCGGGTTAACAGGGGGCTTCTATGGCTACACCTTC,CASGLTGGFYGYTF
TRBJ1-5,-,TRBV19,-,TGTGCCAGTACCTCACGTAGCAATCAGCCCCAGCATTTT,CASTSRSNQPQHF
TRBJ2-1,-,TRBV19,-,TGTGCCAGTAGCACCAGGGGGGGAAGGGTGAATGAGCAGTTCTTC,CASSTRGGRVNEQFF
TRBJ1-4,-,TRBV15,-,TGTGCCACCAGCAGAGAACGCGTTCGGACAACTAATGAAAAACTGTTTTTT,CATSRERVRTTNEKLFF
TRBJ1-5,-,TRBV28,once,TGTGCCAGCAGTCGGTCCGCCGGAAATCAGCCCCAGCATTTT,CASSRSAGNQPQHF
TRBJ2-3,-,TRBV5-6,-,TGTGCCAGCAGCTTGCCGGGCAAAGGAGGCTTCACAGATACGCAGTATTTT,CASSLPGKGGFTDTQYF
TRBJ1-1,-,TRBV14,-,TGTGCCAGCAGCCCCTACGGCACTGAAGCTTTCTTT,CASSPYGTEAFF
TRBJ1-2,TRBD1,TRBV27,-,TGTGCCAGCAGTTTATGGGGACAGGGGACTAATGGCTACACCTTC,CASSLWGQGTNGYTF
TRBJ2-7,-,TRBV7-8,-,TGTGCCAGCAGCTTAGGTGGTAGCGTATACTACGAGCAGTACTTC,CASSLGGSVYYEQYF
TRBJ1-2,TRBD1,TRBV7-8,-,TGTGCCAGCAGCCCCGGGACAGCCAACTATGGCTACACCTTC,CASSPGTANYGYTF
TRBJ1-5,-,TRBV19,-,TGTGCCAGTAGTATAGATCGTGACCAGCCCCAGCATTTT,CASSIDRDQPQHF
TRBJ1-1,-,TRBV12-3/TRBV12-4,-,TGTGCCAGCAGTTTAAAAGGACGGACTGAAGCTTTCTTT,CASSLKGRTEAFF
TRBJ1-2,-,TRBV6-4,-,TGTGCCAGCAGTGACTCAGGCAGGAACTATGGCTACACCTTC,CASSDSGRNYGYTF
TRBJ1-2,TRBD1,TRBV4-1,-,TGCGCCAGCAGACGGACAGGCCCCGGAAGGGGTGGCTACACCTTC,CASRRTGPGRGGYTF
TRBJ2-2,TRBD1,TRBV5-1,-,TGCGCCAGCAGCCCCCAAGGGGGCATCGGGGAGCTGTTTTTT,CASSPQGGIGELFF
TRBJ2-5,TRBD2,TRBV19,-,TGTGCCAGTAGGCGGGAGGGCCTTTTCCCAGAGACCCAGTACTTC,CASRREGLFPETQYF
TRBJ1-2,-,TRBV28,-,TGTGCCAGCAGTCCCTCCCCCCAGCGAGGGGGCTACACCTTC,CASSPSPQRGGYTF
TRBJ1-4,TRBD1,TRBV10-3,-,TGTGCCATCAGTGAGGGGGACAGCGCTAATGAAAAACTGTTTTTT,CAISEGDSANEKLFF
TRBJ2-3,-,TRBV5-1,-,TGCGCCAGCAGCATAGGAGGGGCAACAGATACGCAGTATTTT,CASSIGGATDTQYF